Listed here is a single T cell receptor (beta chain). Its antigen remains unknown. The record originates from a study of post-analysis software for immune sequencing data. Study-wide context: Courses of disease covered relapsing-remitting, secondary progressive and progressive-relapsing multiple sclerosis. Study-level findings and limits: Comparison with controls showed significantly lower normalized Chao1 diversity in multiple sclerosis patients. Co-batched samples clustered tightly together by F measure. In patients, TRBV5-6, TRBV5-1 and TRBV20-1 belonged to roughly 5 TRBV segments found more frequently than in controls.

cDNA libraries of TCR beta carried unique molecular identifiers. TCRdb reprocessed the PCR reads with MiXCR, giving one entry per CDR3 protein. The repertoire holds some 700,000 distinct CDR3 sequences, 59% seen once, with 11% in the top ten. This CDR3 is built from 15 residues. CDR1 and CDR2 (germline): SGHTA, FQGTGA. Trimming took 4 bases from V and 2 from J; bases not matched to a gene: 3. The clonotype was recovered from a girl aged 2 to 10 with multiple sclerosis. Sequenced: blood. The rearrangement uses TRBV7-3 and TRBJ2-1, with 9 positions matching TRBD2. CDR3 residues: CASSSGTSPYNEQFF. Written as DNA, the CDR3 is TGTGCCAGCAGCTCCGGGACTAGCCCCTACAATGAGCAGTTCTTC.